The clone carrying this T cell receptor (beta chain) was counted once. The sample originates from a study of T cells in tuberculosis. The CDR3 is 15 amino acids. Germline V lookup: CDR1 SGHNT, CDR2 YYREEE (reference sequence). V lost 5 bases and J lost 0, with 14 bases in between. TCRdb's copy holds only in-frame clones and misses some; the assay was immunoSEQ multiplex PCR. The sample lists tens of thousands of clones; roughly nine tenths were seen once. The genes are TRBV5-4 and TRBJ1-2; D ambiguous. The sequenced material came from PBMCs. The TCR comes from a donor aged 10-30 years with latent tuberculosis or without tuberculosis infection. The CDR3 nucleotides read TGTGCCAGCAGTTCCCCGGGAAAAGCTAACTATGGCTACACCTTC. The encoded protein is CASSSPGKANYGYTF. The full variable domain, with the rest looked up from reference TRBV5-4 and TRBJ1-2, is ETGVTQSPTHLIKTRGQQVTLRCSSQSGHNTVSWYQQALGQGPQFIFQYYREEENGRGNFPPRFSGLQFPNYSSELNVNALELDDSALYLCASSSPGKANYGYTFGSGTRLTVV.